This T cell receptor beta chain was captured by sequencing in a study of T cell repertoires in cytomegalovirus infection. As regards this clonotype: The antigen is unknown.

In TCRdb, the reads were re-called with MiXCR into one record per CDR3 protein. Of 140,000 to 150,000 distinct CDR3 sequences listed, around 32% were seen once; the top ten hold about 50%. Study-wide results and limits: CMV-specific HLA-C-restricted TCR beta clonotypes dominated the ex vivo response.

This CDR3 is built from 13 residues. Trimming stripped 5 bases from V and 7 bases from J, with 14 bases between. The germline CDR1 and CDR2 sequences are MNHEY and SMNVEV (reference sequence). The receptor was isolated from a human donor in good health (CMV status not recorded). Some clones in this sample may be carry-over from other donors' samples. The chain carries TRBV27 and TRBJ1-1; D is unclear. The input for sequencing was CD8+ T cells from cultured PBMCs, taken from culture after CMV antigen stimulation. The CDR3 sequence: CASSVGNLFEAFF. CDR3 coding DNA: TGTGCCAGCAGTGTCGGGAATCTCTTTGAAGCTTTCTTT.